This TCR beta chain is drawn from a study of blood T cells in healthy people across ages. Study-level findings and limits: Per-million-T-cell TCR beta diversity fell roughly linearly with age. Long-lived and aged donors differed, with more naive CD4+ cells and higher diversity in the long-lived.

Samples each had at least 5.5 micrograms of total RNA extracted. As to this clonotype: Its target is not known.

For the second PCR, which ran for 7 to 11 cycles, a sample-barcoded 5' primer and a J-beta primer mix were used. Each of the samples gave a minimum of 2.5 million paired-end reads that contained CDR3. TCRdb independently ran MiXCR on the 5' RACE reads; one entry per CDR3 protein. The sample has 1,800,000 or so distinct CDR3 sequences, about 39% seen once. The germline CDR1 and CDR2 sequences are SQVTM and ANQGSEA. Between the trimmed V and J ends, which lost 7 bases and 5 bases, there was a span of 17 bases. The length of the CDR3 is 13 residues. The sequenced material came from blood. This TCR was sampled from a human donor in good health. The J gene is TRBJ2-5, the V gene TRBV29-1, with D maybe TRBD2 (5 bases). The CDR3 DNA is TGCAGCGAAGGCTCCGGGATTCGGGAGACCCAGTACTTC. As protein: CSEGSGIRETQYF. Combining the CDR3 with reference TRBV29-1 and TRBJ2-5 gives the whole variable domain SAVISQKPSRDICQRGTSLTIQCQVDSQVTMMFWYRQQPGQSLTLIATANQGSEATYESGFVIDKFPISRPNLTFSTLTVSNMSPEDSSIYLCSEGSGIRETQYFGPGTRLLVL.